The following is a T cell receptor beta chain sequence with its context. The sample comes from a study of blood T cell repertoires in COVID-19. Looking at the study overall: The United States, Italy and Spain were the sources of the acute and convalescent COVID-19 samples.

CDR3 size: 14 residues. The V gene's germline CDR1 is SGHTS and CDR2 YDEGEE. The germline V and J ends were trimmed by 0 bases and 1 base, with 7 bases remaining between them. Original analysis: Reference gene primers were amplified, and this amplification served to estimate nucleated cell counts. Sequenced by immunoSEQ multiplex PCR; TCRdb stores in-frame clones only, minus some. V and J calls and clone size follow that table, whereas D and trimming were derived from the DNA. The sample lists about 160,000 clones, roughly 84% occurring once. This clonotype was obtained from a man aged 65 to 85 with acute or convalescent COVID-19. Sequencing input: peripheral blood. The chain recombines TRBV5-8 with TRBJ2-5; TRBD2 is a possible D gene (5 bases). CDR3 DNA: TGTGCCAGCAGCTTGGGGCGGGCCCAAGAGACCCAGTACTTC. This encodes CASSLGRAQETQYF.